The entry below gives a single T cell receptor (beta chain) sequence along with its context. Its specificity is unknown. The sample comes from a study of beta chain features in type 1 diabetes. CDR3 length: 14 amino acids. Germline values: CDR1 SNHLY, CDR2 FYNNEI. The V end lost 10 bases, the J end lost 0 bases, and 13 bases lay between the germline ends. Sequencing targeted expressed TCRB transcripts, as all isolated RNA had been reverse transcribed. Sequencing used immunoSEQ multiplex PCR; TCRdb keeps in-frame clones, though not all of them. In the table there are a few hundred thousand clones, 16% of which are singletons. Notes on the study in general: More deletions and fewer insertions at VDJ junctions were seen in type 1 diabetes patients. The study left unresolved whether HLA type influences TCRB rearrangement. Type 1 diabetes patients had TCRB CDR3s that were shorter (moderately but significantly so) in all four CD4+ subsets.

The chain uses TRBV2 and TRBJ1-5; tentative D call: TRBD1 (5 bases). The sequence derives from a man aged 25-45 years with type 1 diabetes. Sequencing input: naive CD4+ T cells from blood. The DNA of the CDR3 is TGTGCCACCACAGGTACTAATAGCAATCAGCCCCAGCATTTT. Its translation: CATTGTNSNQPQHF.